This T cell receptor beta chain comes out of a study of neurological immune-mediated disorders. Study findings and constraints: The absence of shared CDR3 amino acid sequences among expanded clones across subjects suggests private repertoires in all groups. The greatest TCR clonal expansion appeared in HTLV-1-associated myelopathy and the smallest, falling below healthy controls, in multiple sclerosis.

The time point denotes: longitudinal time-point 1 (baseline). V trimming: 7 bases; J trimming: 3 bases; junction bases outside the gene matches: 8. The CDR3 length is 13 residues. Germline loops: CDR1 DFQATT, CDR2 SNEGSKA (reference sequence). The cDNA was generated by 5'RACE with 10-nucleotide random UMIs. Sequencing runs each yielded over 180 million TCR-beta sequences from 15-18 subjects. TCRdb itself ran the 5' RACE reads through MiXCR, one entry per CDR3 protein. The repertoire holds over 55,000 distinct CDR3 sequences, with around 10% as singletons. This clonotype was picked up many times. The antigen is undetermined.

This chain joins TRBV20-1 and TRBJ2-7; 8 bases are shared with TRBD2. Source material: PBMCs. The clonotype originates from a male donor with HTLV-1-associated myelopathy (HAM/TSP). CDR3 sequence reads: CSVQRGRNYEQYF. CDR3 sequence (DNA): TGCAGTGTTCAGCGGGGGAGAAACTACGAGCAGTACTTC.